Following are 20 T cell receptor beta chains from one sample sequenced in a study of T cells in Graves' hyperthyroidism and ophthalmopathy. Researchers took RNA transcripts and amplified the TCR beta CDR3 regions from them. A set of HTBI primers served as the primers for a first-round RT-PCR of the TCR CDR3. Via MiXCR, TCRdb re-called the multiplex PCR reads, giving one row per CDR3 protein. The sample carries 240,000 or so distinct CDR3 sequences, 16% recorded once. The specimen was blood. The source is a woman aged 18-35 years with Graves' ophthalmopathy.

This clonotype was counted ten times or more. The V and J genes are TRBV6-1 and TRBJ1-6, with D hard to call. V lost 8 bases and J lost 0, with 5 bases in between. CDR1 and CDR2 (germline): MNHNS, SASEGT. This CDR3 is 13 amino acids long. The chain's CDR3 is CASAGSYNSPLHF. For the CDR3, the DNA is TGTGCCAGCGCGGGCTCCTATAATTCACCCCTCCACTTT.

In the case of this clonotype: A much larger clone is a single base away; this may be a read error. The chain couples TRBV7-2 to TRBJ1-2; D ambiguous. The CDR3 runs to 13 residues. Germline-derived CDR1 and CDR2 are SGHTA and FQGNSA. V was clipped by 0 bases and J by 5 bases, with 7 bases between them. CDR3 loop: CASSLASGYGYTF. The CDR3 nucleotides read TGTGCCAGCAGCTTAGCTTCGGGGTATGGCTACACCTTC.

This clonotype was recorded at least ten times. The gene calls are TRBV6-1 and TRBJ2-2; 7 nucleotides line up with TRBD2. The CDR3 runs to 14 residues. V shed 6 bases and J 4 bases; nucleotides not matched to a gene: 5. Germline V gene sequence: CDR1 MNHNS, CDR2 SASEGT. CDR3 sequence (DNA): TGTGCCAGCAGGACCGGACTAGGCACCGGGGAGCTGTTTTTT. Translating it yields CASRTGLGTGELFF.

At least ten counts were recorded for this clonotype. This chain joins TRBV19 and TRBJ2-7, with 9 bases aligning to TRBD2. With V trimmed by 2 bases and J by 2 bases, 4 bases remained unmatched. This CDR3 contains 15 residues. Looked up from germline, CDR1 is LNHDA and CDR2 is SQIVND (reference sequence). The CDR3 sequence: CASSISSGDTYEQYF. As DNA, the CDR3 is TGTGCCAGTAGTATATCTAGCGGGGACACCTACGAGCAGTACTTC.

Many counts were recorded for this clonotype. This chain connects TRBV30 to TRBJ2-2; D is undetermined. The CDR3 is made up of 12 amino acids. Trimming pared 1 base from V and 6 bases from J, leaving 6 bases between. Germline CDR1 and CDR2: GTSNPN and SVGIG (reference sequence). The CDR3 loop reads CAWSEGAGELFF. The CDR3 DNA reads as TGTGCCTGGAGTGAAGGAGCCGGGGAGCTGTTTTTT.

This clonotype was seen ten or more times. The chain is built from TRBV2 and TRBJ1-3; maybe TRBD1 (5 bases). The V end was cut by 4 bases, the J end by 3 bases, with 13 bases between. This CDR3 region has 15 residues. Germline CDR1 is SNHLY and CDR2 is FYNNEI. Here the CDR3 DNA reads TGTGCCAGCAGTGGGTTGGCAGGGCGTGGAAACACCATATATTTT. Translated: CASSGLAGRGNTIYF.

This clonotype was counted many times. This chain joins TRBV6-1 and TRBJ1-1; possibly TRBD1 for D (6 bases). The CDR3 consists of 17 residues. In germline, CDR1 is MNHNS, CDR2 SASEGT. The V end lost 6 bases, the J end lost 4 bases, and 24 bases lay between the germline ends. CDR3 sequence reads: CASSRRRETGSGTEAFF. Written as DNA, the CDR3 is TGTGCCAGCAGCCGACGGAGAGAAACAGGGTCGGGCACTGAAGCTTTCTTT.

This clonotype was recorded at least ten times. V is TRBV6-2 or TRBV6-3 and J is TRBJ1-1; D call uncertain. This CDR3 is 13 amino acids long. Trimming cost V 3 bases and J 3 bases, with 8 bases left between them. From germline, CDR1 is MNHEY and CDR2 SVGEGT. The CDR3 nucleotides read TGTGCCAGCAGTTATACAATCGACACTGAAGCTTTCTTT. This translates into CASSYTIDTEAFF.

On this clonotype: This may be a read error, as it is one base from a much larger clone. CDR3 sequence: CASSQVAGPPPLHF. DNA for the CDR3: TGCGCCAGCAGCCAAGTAGCAGGGCCCCCCCCCCTCCACTTT. This chain uses TRBV4-3 with TRBJ1-6; a possible D gene is TRBD1 (5 bases). CDR1 and CDR2 (germline): LGHNA, YSLEER. The CDR3 covers 14 residues. V dropped 1 base and J dropped 13 bases, with 14 bases sitting between them.

In its sample, this clonotype was seen a few times. The chain has TRBV19 and TRBJ1-1; D uncertain. Trimming removed 7 bases at V and 3 bases at J, with 18 bases between. This CDR3 contains 15 residues. Looked up from germline, CDR1 is LNHDA and CDR2 is SQIVND (reference sequence). DNA for the CDR3: TGTGCCAGTACCCTTCTTGGAGGGCGCCACACTGAAGCTTTCTTT. Residues: CASTLLGGRHTEAFF.

At least ten counts were recorded for this clonotype. The V call is TRBV27, the J call TRBJ2-2; D uncertain. This CDR3 comprises 14 residues. Germline CDR1 reads MNHEY; CDR2 reads SMNVEV (reference sequence). Trimming took 5 bases from V and 0 from J, leaving 7 bases between them. CDR3 amino acids: CASSSITNTGELFF. The DNA for the CDR3 is TGTGCCAGCAGTAGTATTACGAACACCGGGGAGCTGTTTTTT.

The chain is built from TRBV5-8 and TRBJ2-5, with D perhaps matching TRBD2 (6 bases). CDR1 and CDR2 (germline): SGHTS, YDEGEE. This CDR3 has 15 amino acids. V gave up 6 bases and J gave up 5 bases, with 20 bases separating them. The CDR3 nucleotides are TGTGCCAGCAATACCGGGACTTGGAGTTTTGAGACCCAGTACTTC. It encodes CASNTGTWSFETQYF.

This clonotype has only a few counts. The chain is built from TRBV10-3 and TRBJ2-2; D possibly matches TRBD1 or TRBD2 (5 bases each). Looked up from germline, CDR1 is ENHRY and CDR2 is SYGVKD. The CDR3 has 14 amino acids. Between the trimmed V and J ends, which lost 5 bases and 3 bases, there was a span of 10 bases. CDR3 coding DNA: TGTGCCATCAGTCCGGGACCAGACACCGGGGAGCTGTTTTTT. Protein sequence: CAISPGPDTGELFF.

This clonotype was seen ten or more times. J is TRBJ1-2 and V is TRBV7-9; D perhaps matches TRBD1 (5 bases). Germline lookup yields CDR1 SEHNR and CDR2 FQNEAQ (reference sequence). There are 16 residues in the CDR3. Trimming removed 5 bases from V and 1 base from J, with 17 bases in between. CDR3 region: CASSPNRAQGNYGYTF. CDR3 nucleotides: TGTGCCAGCAGCCCGAACCGGGCCCAGGGTAACTATGGCTACACCTTC.

The chain recombines TRBV29-1 with TRBJ2-1; D ambiguous. Trimming stripped 4 bases from V and 7 bases from J, with 20 bases between. This CDR3 is 15 amino acids long. The germline gives CDR1 SQVTM, CDR2 ANQGSEA. Written as DNA, the CDR3 is TGCAGCGTTGTATCCAGGATAACAGCATTGAATGAGCAGTTCTTC. Encoded protein: CSVVSRITALNEQFF.

Ten or more counts support this clonotype. The chain is built from TRBV20-1 and TRBJ2-1; TRBD2 is a possible D gene (6 bases). CDR1 and CDR2 (germline): DFQATT, SNEGSKA (reference sequence). The CDR3 totals 13 residues. V was trimmed by 6 bases and J by 2 bases, leaving 11 bases between them. This CDR3 is CSAPWGAYNEQFF. Here the CDR3 DNA reads TGCAGTGCCCCTTGGGGGGCCTACAATGAGCAGTTCTTC.

This clonotype was observed at least ten times. J is TRBJ1-5 and V is TRBV19; D is ambiguous. There are 13 residues in the CDR3. The V gene lost 4 bases and the J gene lost 9 bases, with 13 bases spanning the gap. Germline V lookup: CDR1 LNHDA, CDR2 SQIVND (reference sequence). CDR3 sequence (DNA): TGTGCCAGTAGTACGACCCCAGTGGGGCCCCAGCATTTT. This codes for CASSTTPVGPQHF.

There are many counts of this clonotype. The gene calls are TRBV2 and TRBJ1-1; 8 bases align to TRBD1. The CDR3 covers 13 residues. V dropped 6 bases and J dropped 5; count of bases not matched to a gene: 5. Germline V lookup: CDR1 SNHLY, CDR2 FYNNEI. The CDR3 DNA reads as TGTGCCAGCAGACAGGGGGTGTGGACTGAAGCTTTCTTT. As protein: CASRQGVWTEAFF.

About this clonotype itself: A junction boundary mismatches the germline segment, possibly from a read error. The chain links TRBV11-2 to TRBJ2-7; 10 nucleotides match TRBD2. The CDR3 covers 14 residues. Germline V lookup: CDR1 SGHAT, CDR2 FQNNGV. CDR3 sequence reads: CAISRTSGAYEQYF. The DNA for the CDR3 is TGTGCCATCAGCCGAACTAGCGGGGCCTACGAGCAGTACTTC.

At least ten counts were recorded for this clonotype. The CDR3 region is CASSLGNVAGYEQYF. In DNA, the CDR3 is TGCGCCAGCAGCTTGGGAAACGTGGCAGGCTACGAGCAGTACTTC. This chain uses TRBV5-1 with TRBJ2-7; D gene unclear. Trimming took 0 bases from V and 3 from J, leaving 13 bases between them. In germline, CDR1 is SGHRS, CDR2 YFSETQ. This CDR3 spans 15 amino acids.